These T cell receptor beta chains were read from a single sample in a study of cytomegalovirus exposure and HLA in healthy donors. Only in-frame clones appear in the TCRdb table, and some are missing; sequencing was by immunoSEQ multiplex PCR. The table has approximately 92,000 clones, about 86% seen once; the top ten hold about 4.4%. Sequencing used PBMCs. Source of these receptors: a woman aged 70-85 years in good health and CMV-seropositive. Both conserved end residues are trimmed from each CDR3. The order of the fields is clone size, CDR3 length, J gene, V gene, D gene, CDR3 protein. D genes are given only for firm matches. Clone size is shown for a subset of rows, as once, few, many or a class of expanded clone.

clone_size: .
cdr3_length: 13
j_call: TRBJ2-1
v_call: TRBV2
d_call: TRBD1
cdr3_aa: ASSVRTGGGDEQF

clone_size: few
cdr3_length: 14
j_call: TRBJ1-1
v_call: TRBV6-6
d_call: .
cdr3_aa: ASGSPLIPGNTEAF

clone_size: .
cdr3_length: 13
j_call: TRBJ2-7
v_call: TRBV19
d_call: .
cdr3_aa: ASSRGTVSSYEQY

clone_size: .
cdr3_length: 13
j_call: TRBJ2-1
v_call: TRBV27
d_call: TRBD2
cdr3_aa: ASSGLAGTYNEQF

clone_size: few
cdr3_length: 13
j_call: TRBJ1-6
v_call: TRBV7-9
d_call: .
cdr3_aa: SSSLSSGYNSPLH

clone_size: .
cdr3_length: 11
j_call: TRBJ2-7
v_call: TRBV7-2
d_call: .
cdr3_aa: ASSFNAGYEQY

clone_size: .
cdr3_length: 13
j_call: TRBJ2-2
v_call: TRBV30
d_call: TRBD2
cdr3_aa: ACLAGGPDTGELF

clone_size: .
cdr3_length: 14
j_call: TRBJ2-5
v_call: TRBV19
d_call: TRBD2
cdr3_aa: ASSIGAGGLEETQY

clone_size: .
cdr3_length: 11
j_call: TRBJ1-2
v_call: TRBV19
d_call: .
cdr3_aa: ASSKTDSYGYT

clone_size: .
cdr3_length: 13
j_call: TRBJ1-4
v_call: TRBV7-6
d_call: TRBD1
cdr3_aa: ASSRDRGTNEKLF

clone_size: .
cdr3_length: 14
j_call: TRBJ1-6
v_call: TRBV9
d_call: .
cdr3_aa: ASSDRAGLGNSPLH

clone_size: once
cdr3_length: 12
j_call: TRBJ2-7
v_call: TRBV11-2
d_call: .
cdr3_aa: ASSLRGQSYEQY

clone_size: .
cdr3_length: 12
j_call: TRBJ2-3
v_call: TRBV5-1
d_call: TRBD2
cdr3_aa: ASRSGTATDTQY

clone_size: .
cdr3_length: 15
j_call: TRBJ1-3
v_call: TRBV7-9
d_call: TRBD1
cdr3_aa: ASSLNRDRGSGNTIY

clone_size: .
cdr3_length: 12
j_call: TRBJ2-1
v_call: TRBV9
d_call: .
cdr3_aa: ASTLAWGSNEQF

clone_size: .
cdr3_length: 14
j_call: TRBJ2-7
v_call: TRBV15
d_call: TRBD2
cdr3_aa: ATSRLAGGSSYEQY

clone_size: .
cdr3_length: 16
j_call: TRBJ2-1
v_call: TRBV18
d_call: .
cdr3_aa: ASSPRHFGRGVNNEQF

clone_size: .
cdr3_length: 12
j_call: .
v_call: TRBV7-2
d_call: TRBD2
cdr3_aa: ASSFSGGPYEQY

clone_size: few
cdr3_length: 15
j_call: TRBJ2-2
v_call: TRBV4-2
d_call: TRBD2
cdr3_aa: ASSQEGSGRGTGELF

clone_size: few
cdr3_length: 10
j_call: TRBJ1-2
v_call: TRBV5-6
d_call: .
cdr3_aa: ASSYTNYGYT

clone_size: .
cdr3_length: 14
j_call: TRBJ1-6
v_call: TRBV6-4
d_call: .
cdr3_aa: ASRRGHGKDNSPLH

clone_size: .
cdr3_length: 13
j_call: TRBJ2-1
v_call: TRBV4-2
d_call: .
cdr3_aa: ASSQGRGSHNEQF

clone_size: .
cdr3_length: 13
j_call: TRBJ2-5
v_call: TRBV5-1
d_call: .
cdr3_aa: ASRLRVTLGETQY

clone_size: .
cdr3_length: 18
j_call: TRBJ2-1
v_call: TRBV4-2
d_call: TRBD2
cdr3_aa: ASSQPDFGGGGRARNEQF

clone_size: .
cdr3_length: 17
j_call: TRBJ1-2
v_call: TRBV4-1
d_call: .
cdr3_aa: ASSQDGRGTTGTNYGYT

clone_size: .
cdr3_length: 15
j_call: TRBJ2-6
v_call: TRBV30
d_call: TRBD1
cdr3_aa: AWSVWTGRSGANVLT

clone_size: .
cdr3_length: 17
j_call: TRBJ2-5
v_call: TRBV11-2
d_call: TRBD2
cdr3_aa: ASSLEIGRAFSRRETQY

clone_size: .
cdr3_length: 12
j_call: TRBJ2-5
v_call: TRBV7-8
d_call: TRBD1
cdr3_aa: ASSYRTGQETQY

clone_size: .
cdr3_length: 15
j_call: TRBJ2-2
v_call: TRBV4-1
d_call: .
cdr3_aa: ASSRTGSPSYTGELF

clone_size: .
cdr3_length: 13
j_call: TRBJ2-3
v_call: TRBV11-2
d_call: TRBD2
cdr3_aa: ASSYTSGGTDTQY

clone_size: .
cdr3_length: 15
j_call: TRBJ2-7
v_call: TRBV4-3
d_call: TRBD1
cdr3_aa: ASSQFLTGTGFDEQY

clone_size: .
cdr3_length: 12
j_call: TRBJ2-5
v_call: TRBV6-6
d_call: .
cdr3_aa: ASSYSDFQETQY

clone_size: .
cdr3_length: 9
j_call: TRBJ1-4
v_call: TRBV20-1
d_call: .
cdr3_aa: SAREGEKLF

clone_size: .
cdr3_length: 12
j_call: TRBJ1-5
v_call: TRBV6-1
d_call: .
cdr3_aa: ASSDDSRNQPQH

clone_size: once
cdr3_length: 15
j_call: TRBJ2-3
v_call: TRBV18
d_call: TRBD1
cdr3_aa: ASSPVLGQALSDTQY

clone_size: once
cdr3_length: 14
j_call: TRBJ2-3
v_call: TRBV7-3
d_call: TRBD2
cdr3_aa: ASSLVAGGGADTQY

clone_size: .
cdr3_length: 9
j_call: TRBJ2-1
v_call: TRBV10-3
d_call: .
cdr3_aa: AISFENEQF